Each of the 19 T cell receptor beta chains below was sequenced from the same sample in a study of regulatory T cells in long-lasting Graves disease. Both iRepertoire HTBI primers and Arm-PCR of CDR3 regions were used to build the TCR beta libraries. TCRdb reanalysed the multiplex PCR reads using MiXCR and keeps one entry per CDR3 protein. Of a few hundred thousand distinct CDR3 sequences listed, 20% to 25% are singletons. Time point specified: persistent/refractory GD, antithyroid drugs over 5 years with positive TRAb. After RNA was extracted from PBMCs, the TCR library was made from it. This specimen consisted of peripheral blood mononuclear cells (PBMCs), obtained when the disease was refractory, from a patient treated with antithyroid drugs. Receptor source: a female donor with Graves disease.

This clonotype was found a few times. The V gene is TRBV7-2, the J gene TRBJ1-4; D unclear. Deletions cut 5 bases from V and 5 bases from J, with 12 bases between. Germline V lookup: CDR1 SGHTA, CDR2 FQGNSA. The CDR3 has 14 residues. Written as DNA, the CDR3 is TGTGCCAGCAGCGCGATAGGTTGGAATGAAAAACTGTTTTTT. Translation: CASSAIGWNEKLFF. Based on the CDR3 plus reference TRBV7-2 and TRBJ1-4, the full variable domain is GAGVSQSPSNKVTEKGKDVELRCDPISGHTALYWYRQSLGQGLEFLIYFQGNSAPDKSGLPSDRFSAERTGGSVSTLTIQRTQQEDSAVYLCASSAIGWNEKLFFGSGTQLSVL.

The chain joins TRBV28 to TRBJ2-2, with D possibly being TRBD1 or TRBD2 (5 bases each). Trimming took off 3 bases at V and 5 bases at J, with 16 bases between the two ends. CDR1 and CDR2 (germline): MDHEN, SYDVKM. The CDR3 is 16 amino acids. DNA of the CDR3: TGTGCCAGCAGTTTTGGGCCCAGGGAGACGACCGGGGAGCTGTTTTTT. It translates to CASSFGPRETTGELFF.

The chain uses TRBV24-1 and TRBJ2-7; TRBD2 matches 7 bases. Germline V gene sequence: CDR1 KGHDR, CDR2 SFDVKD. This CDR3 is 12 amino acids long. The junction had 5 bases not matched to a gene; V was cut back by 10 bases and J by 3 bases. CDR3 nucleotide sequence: TGTGCCACGTCGGGGAGGGGCTACGAGCAGTACTTC. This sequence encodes CATSGRGYEQYF.

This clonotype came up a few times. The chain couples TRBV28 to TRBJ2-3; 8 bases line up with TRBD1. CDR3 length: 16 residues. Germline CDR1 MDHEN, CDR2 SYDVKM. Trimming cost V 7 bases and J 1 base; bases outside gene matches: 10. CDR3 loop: CASTTKLGQGTDTQYF. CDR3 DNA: TGTGCCAGCACCACGAAGTTGGGACAGGGCACAGATACGCAGTATTTT.

This CDR3 is CASSRGQAEGYF. Written as DNA, the CDR3 is TGTGCCAGCAGTAGAGGACAGGCCGAAGGGTACTTC. The chain combines TRBV28 with TRBJ2-5, with 7 bases identical to TRBD1. Trimming took 5 bases from V and 13 from J; bases not matched to a gene: 10. The CDR3 loop spans 12 amino acids. CDR1 is MDHEN, CDR2 SYDVKM, per germline.

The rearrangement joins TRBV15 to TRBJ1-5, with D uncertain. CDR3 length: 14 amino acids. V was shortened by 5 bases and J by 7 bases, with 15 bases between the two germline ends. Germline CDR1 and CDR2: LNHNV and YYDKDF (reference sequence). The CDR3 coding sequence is TGTGCCACCAGCGTCGGCCTCGGGGTACAGCCCCAGCATTTT. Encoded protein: CATSVGLGVQPQHF.

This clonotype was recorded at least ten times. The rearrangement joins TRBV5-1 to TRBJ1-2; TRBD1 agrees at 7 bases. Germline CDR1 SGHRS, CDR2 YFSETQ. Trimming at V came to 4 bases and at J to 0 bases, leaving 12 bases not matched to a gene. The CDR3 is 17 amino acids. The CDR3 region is CASSIRPTQGSNYGYTF. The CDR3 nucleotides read TGCGCCAGCAGCATCCGACCTACACAGGGGTCTAACTATGGCTACACCTTC.

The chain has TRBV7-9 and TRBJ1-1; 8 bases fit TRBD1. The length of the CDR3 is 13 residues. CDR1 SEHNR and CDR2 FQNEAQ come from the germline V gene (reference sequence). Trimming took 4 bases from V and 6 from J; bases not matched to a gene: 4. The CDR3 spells CASSSWTGPEAFF. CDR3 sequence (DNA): TGTGCCAGCAGCTCCTGGACAGGGCCTGAAGCTTTCTTT.

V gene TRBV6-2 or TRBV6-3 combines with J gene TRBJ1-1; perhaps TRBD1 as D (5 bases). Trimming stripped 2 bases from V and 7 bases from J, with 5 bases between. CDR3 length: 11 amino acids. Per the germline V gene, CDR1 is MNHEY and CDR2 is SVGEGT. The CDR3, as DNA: TGTGCCAGCAGTTACGACAGTGAAGCTTTCTTT. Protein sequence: CASSYDSEAFF.

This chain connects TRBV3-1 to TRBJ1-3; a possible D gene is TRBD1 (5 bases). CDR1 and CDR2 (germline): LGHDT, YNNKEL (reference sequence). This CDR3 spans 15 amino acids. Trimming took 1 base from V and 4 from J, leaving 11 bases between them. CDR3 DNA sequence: TGTGCCAGCAGCCAAGGGGGCGCATTCGGAAACACCATATATTTT. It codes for CASSQGGAFGNTIYF.

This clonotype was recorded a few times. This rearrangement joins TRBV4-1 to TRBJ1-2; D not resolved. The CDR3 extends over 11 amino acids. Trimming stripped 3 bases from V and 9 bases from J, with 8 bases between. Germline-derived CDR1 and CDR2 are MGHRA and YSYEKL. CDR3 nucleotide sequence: TGCGCCAGCAGCCAGGATCTTAGCTACACCTTC. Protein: CASSQDLSYTF.

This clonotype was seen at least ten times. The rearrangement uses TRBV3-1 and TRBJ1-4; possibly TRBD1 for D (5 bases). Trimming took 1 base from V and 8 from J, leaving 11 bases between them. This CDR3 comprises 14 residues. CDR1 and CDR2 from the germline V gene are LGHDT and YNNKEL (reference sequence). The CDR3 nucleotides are TGTGCCAGCAGCCAAGCGGGGGTTGGGGAAAAACTGTTTTTT. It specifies CASSQAGVGEKLFF. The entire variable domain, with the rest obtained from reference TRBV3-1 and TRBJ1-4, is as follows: DTAVSQTPKYLVTQMGNDKSIKCEQNLGHDTMYWYKQDSKKFLKIMFSYNNKELIINETVPNRFSPKSPDKAHLNLHINSLELGDSAVYFCASSQAGVGEKLFFGSGTQLSVL.

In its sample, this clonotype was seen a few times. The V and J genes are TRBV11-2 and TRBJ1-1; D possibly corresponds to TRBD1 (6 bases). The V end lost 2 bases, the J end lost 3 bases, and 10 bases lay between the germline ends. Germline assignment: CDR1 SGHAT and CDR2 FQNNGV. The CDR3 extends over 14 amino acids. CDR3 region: CASSLMGAHTEAFF. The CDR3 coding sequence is TGTGCCAGCAGCTTAATGGGGGCGCACACTGAAGCTTTCTTT.

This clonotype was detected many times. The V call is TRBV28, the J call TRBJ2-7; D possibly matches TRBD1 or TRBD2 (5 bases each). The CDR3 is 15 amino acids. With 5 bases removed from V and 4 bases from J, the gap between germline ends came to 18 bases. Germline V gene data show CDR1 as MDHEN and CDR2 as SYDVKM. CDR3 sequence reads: CASSPSRLGAYEQYF. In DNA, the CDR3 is TGTGCCAGCAGTCCATCCCGACTCGGGGCATACGAGCAGTACTTC.

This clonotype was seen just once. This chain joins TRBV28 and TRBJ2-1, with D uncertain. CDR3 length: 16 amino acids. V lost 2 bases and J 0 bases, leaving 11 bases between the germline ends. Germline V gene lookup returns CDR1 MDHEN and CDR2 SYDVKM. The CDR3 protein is CASSLRTTSSYNEQFF. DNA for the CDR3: TGTGCCAGCAGTTTACGAACAACGAGCTCCTACAATGAGCAGTTCTTC.

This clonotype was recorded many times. This CDR3 is CASSSHRNTEAFF. The CDR3 DNA reads as TGTGCCAGCAGTTCTCACAGGAACACTGAAGCTTTCTTT. The V and J genes are TRBV28 and TRBJ1-1; no firm D call. In germline, CDR1 is MDHEN, CDR2 SYDVKM. The CDR3 loop spans 13 amino acids. The V end was cut by 4 bases, the J end by 1 base, with 7 bases between.

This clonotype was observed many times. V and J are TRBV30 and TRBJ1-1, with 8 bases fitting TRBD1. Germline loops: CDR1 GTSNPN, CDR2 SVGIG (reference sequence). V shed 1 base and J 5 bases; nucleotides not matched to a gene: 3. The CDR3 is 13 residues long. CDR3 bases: TGTGCCTGGAGTGGACAGGGGAATACTGAAGCTTTCTTT. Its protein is CAWSGQGNTEAFF.

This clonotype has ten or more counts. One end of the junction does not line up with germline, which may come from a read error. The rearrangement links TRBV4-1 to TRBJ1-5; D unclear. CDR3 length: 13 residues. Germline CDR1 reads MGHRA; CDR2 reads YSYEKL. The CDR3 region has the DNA TGTGCCAGCAGCCAGAGTAGCAATCAGCCCCAGCATTTT. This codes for CASSQSSNQPQHF.

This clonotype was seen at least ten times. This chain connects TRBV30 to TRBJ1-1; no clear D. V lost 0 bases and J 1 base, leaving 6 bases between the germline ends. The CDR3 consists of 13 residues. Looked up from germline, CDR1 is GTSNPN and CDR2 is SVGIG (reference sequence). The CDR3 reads CAWSVLRNTEAFF. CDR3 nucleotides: TGTGCCTGGAGTGTACTGAGGAACACTGAAGCTTTCTTT.